This entry lists 19 T cell receptor beta chains sequenced from one sample in a study of T cell changes during pregnancy in multiple sclerosis. The assay was immunoSEQ multiplex PCR, and TCRdb's table has in-frame clones only and misses some. The sample lists some 80,000 clones, over 85% occurring once. The specimen was peripheral blood, collected in the first trimester of pregnancy. These receptor sequences come from a female donor with multiple sclerosis, enrolled in a pregnancy study.

The chain carries TRBV28 and TRBJ2-7; 13 bases are shared with TRBD2. Germline CDR1 and CDR2: MDHEN and SYDVKM. The V segment lost 5 bases and the J segment 3 bases; nucleotides outside the gene matches: 16. The CDR3 is made up of 19 amino acids. CDR3: CASSEVGLAGRFRGYEQYF. In DNA form, the CDR3 reads TGTGCCAGCAGTGAGGTGGGACTAGCGGGAAGGTTTAGGGGCTACGAGCAGTACTTC.

V usage is TRBV9 and J usage is TRBJ2-3; 10 bases map to TRBD2. Per germline, CDR1 SGDLS and CDR2 YYNGEE. The CDR3 loop spans 15 amino acids. Trimming at V came to 0 bases and at J to 6 bases, leaving 4 bases not matched to a gene. CDR3 DNA: TGTGCCAGCAGCGTAGTTCTAGCGGGGGTGGATACGCAGTATTTT. This codes for CASSVVLAGVDTQYF.

This sequence joins TRBV6-1 and TRBJ1-5; D might be TRBD1 (5 bases). CDR3 size: 14 residues. The germline V and J ends were trimmed by 3 bases and 7 bases, with 13 bases remaining between them. Germline assignment: CDR1 MNHNS and CDR2 SASEGT. The CDR3 DNA is TGTGCCAGCAGTGAGGGCCGGAGGGGACAGCCCCAGCATTTT. As protein: CASSEGRRGQPQHF.

This clone is a singleton in its sample. V is TRBV18 and J is TRBJ1-5, with TRBD1 matching 9 bases. The junction had 9 bases not matched to a gene; V was cut back by 4 bases and J by 2 bases. The V gene's germline CDR1 is KGHSH and CDR2 LQKENI. The CDR3 covers 17 residues. The CDR3, as DNA: TGTGCCAGCTCACGACTACCGGGACAGGGAGGCAATCAGCCCCAGCATTTT. Encoded protein: CASSRLPGQGGNQPQHF.

This chain links TRBV5-5 with TRBJ2-7; D gene ambiguous. CDR3 length: 15 amino acids. V was clipped by 2 bases and J by 0 bases, with 12 bases between them. Germline CDR1 SGHKS, CDR2 YYEKEE (reference sequence). CDR3 nucleotides: TGTGCCAGCAGCTTAATGGCAGCGAACTCCTACGAGCAGTACTTC. This codes for CASSLMAANSYEQYF.

CDR3 protein: CASSGHRVGGYTF. DNA for the CDR3: TGTGCCAGCAGCGGGCACAGGGTGGGGGGCTACACCTTC. The J gene is TRBJ1-2, the V gene TRBV7-9; D is possibly TRBD1 (6 bases). This CDR3 has 13 residues. Germline V gene data show CDR1 as SEHNR and CDR2 as FQNEAQ (reference sequence). Between the trimmed V and J ends, which lost 5 bases and 8 bases, there was a span of 15 bases.

The chain carries TRBV19 and TRBJ2-2; 16 bases agree with TRBD2. V lost 9 bases, J lost 4 bases, and 8 bases stayed unmatched. This CDR3 spans 17 amino acids. Looked up from germline, CDR1 is LNHDA and CDR2 is SQIVND (reference sequence). The CDR3 protein is CASGSGLAGGGTGELFF. CDR3 nucleotide sequence: TGTGCCAGCGGATCGGGACTAGCGGGAGGGGGCACCGGGGAGCTGTTTTTT.

The rearrangement links TRBV5-5 to TRBJ1-1; D is uncertain. The length of the CDR3 is 13 residues. The V end was cut by 2 bases, the J end by 4 bases, with 9 bases between. CDR1 and CDR2 (germline): SGHKS, YYEKEE (reference sequence). The CDR3 coding sequence is TGTGCCAGCAGCTTCGGCGGTTTCACTGAAGCTTTCTTT. It encodes CASSFGGFTEAFF. The full variable domain, its missing parts supplied by reference TRBV5-5 and TRBJ1-1, is DAGVTQSPTHLIKTRGQQVTLRCSPISGHKSVSWYQQVLGQGPQFIFQYYEKEERGRGNFPDRFSARQFPNYSSELNVNALLLGDSALYLCASSFGGFTEAFFGQGTRLTVV.

The V gene is TRBV6-9, the J gene TRBJ1-2, with TRBD1 matching over 10 bases. V lost 6 bases to trimming and J lost 7 bases; unmatched junction nucleotides: 5. Germline CDR1 and CDR2: MNHGY and SVAAGI. The CDR3 is 13 amino acids. CDR3 bases: TGTGCCAGCAGGGGACAGGGGTTTGGTGGCTACACCTTC. Amino acids: CASRGQGFGGYTF.

The chain couples TRBV28 to TRBJ2-7; 7 nucleotides match TRBD1. CDR1 is MDHEN and CDR2 is SYDVKM in the germline V gene. V lost 6 bases and J lost 5; bases outside the gene matches: 10. The CDR3 is 14 amino acids. For the CDR3, the DNA is TGTGCCAGCAGCCCCGTCCGGGACAGCCACGAGCAGTACTTC. Amino acids: CASSPVRDSHEQYF.

The chain uses TRBV2 and TRBJ2-7; TRBD2 is a possible D gene (6 bases). Germline CDR1 SNHLY, CDR2 FYNNEI. The CDR3 contains 14 residues. The V end lost 6 bases, the J end lost 4 bases, and 16 bases lay between the germline ends. The CDR3 bases are TGTGCCAGCAGCCTTAGCGGTAGAATATACGAGCAGTACTTC. Residues: CASSLSGRIYEQYF.

The chain has TRBV7-3 and TRBJ2-1, with D maybe TRBD1 (6 bases). The germline V and J ends were trimmed by 5 bases and 0 bases, with 29 bases remaining between them. The germline V gene encodes CDR1 SGHTA and CDR2 FQGTGA. The CDR3 loop spans 21 amino acids. The CDR3 region has the DNA TGTGCCAGCAGCCCTACACCTTGGACAGTTTACCCGCCTTCCTCCTACAATGAGCAGTTCTTC. This sequence encodes CASSPTPWTVYPPSSYNEQFF.

This clone has a single count. This chain connects TRBV7-2 to TRBJ1-5; D is perhaps TRBD1 (5 bases). V lost 5 bases, J lost 3 bases, and 14 bases lay in between. This CDR3 spans 15 amino acids. The V gene's germline CDR1 is SGHTA and CDR2 FQGNSA. Written as DNA, the CDR3 is TGTGCCAGCAGCGTCCAGGGATTTAACAATCAGCCCCAGCATTTT. This encodes CASSVQGFNNQPQHF.

This chain links TRBV14 with TRBJ1-6, with a possible D match to TRBD1 (5 bases). The CDR3 extends over 12 amino acids. Trimming pared 2 bases from V and 14 bases from J, leaving 10 bases between. CDR1 is SGHDN, CDR2 FVKESK, per germline. In DNA form, the CDR3 reads TGTGCCAGCAGCCAACCTCCGGGGGCCCTCCACTTT. Amino acid sequence: CASSQPPGALHF.

V gene TRBV5-1 combines with J gene TRBJ1-1, with D unresolved. V gave up 0 bases and J gave up 5 bases, with 11 bases separating them. The CDR3 totals 14 residues. Germline values: CDR1 SGHRS, CDR2 YFSETQ. In DNA form, the CDR3 reads TGCGCCAGCAGCTTGGAGGATGCGGCGACTGAAGCTTTCTTT. Translation: CASSLEDAATEAFF.

This clone was observed a single time. This chain uses TRBV9 with TRBJ1-5, with 7 bases that match TRBD1. Germline V gene sequence: CDR1 SGDLS, CDR2 YYNGEE. V shed 4 bases, J shed 4 bases, and the junction held 11 bases outside the gene matches. The CDR3 runs to 16 residues. CDR3 DNA sequence: TGTGCCAGCAGCCCTGATCAGGGGGGACGGAATCAGCCCCAGCATTTT. Amino acid sequence: CASSPDQGGRNQPQHF.

The chain joins TRBV5-1 to TRBJ2-7; a possible D gene is TRBD2 (5 bases). V was trimmed by 4 bases and J by 6 bases, leaving 14 bases between them. The germline V gene encodes CDR1 SGHRS and CDR2 YFSETQ. The CDR3 is 13 amino acids. CDR3 sequence reads: CASSPSTGSEQYF. CDR3 DNA sequence: TGCGCCAGCAGCCCATCGACGGGGTCCGAGCAGTACTTC. The full variable domain, in which reference TRBV5-1 and TRBJ2-7 provide the parts outside the CDR3, is KAGVTQTPRYLIKTRGQQVTLSCSPISGHRSVSWYQQTPGQGLQFLFEYFSETQRNKGNFPGRFSGRQFSNSRSEMNVSTLELGDSALYLCASSPSTGSEQYFGPGTRLTVT.

The chain is built from TRBV10-2 and TRBJ1-1; possible D gene TRBD1, 5 bases. Trimming took 4 bases from V and 1 from J, leaving 13 bases between them. The CDR3 sequence is 15 residues long. Germline V gene data show CDR1 as WSHSY and CDR2 as SAAADI. CDR3 amino acids: CASSVGAYGNTEAFF. The CDR3, as DNA: TGCGCCAGCAGTGTTGGGGCCTATGGGAACACTGAAGCTTTCTTT.

V gene TRBV7-9 combines with J gene TRBJ2-5, with TRBD2 as a possible D gene (6 bases). This CDR3 contains 15 residues. The V and J ends lost 5 bases and 3 bases respectively, with 16 bases between them. Looked up from germline, CDR1 is SEHNR and CDR2 is FQNEAQ (reference sequence). CDR3 nucleotide sequence: TGTGCCAGCAGCCCCGCAGGGTGGGGGGAAGAGACCCAGTACTTC. This translates into CASSPAGWGEETQYF.